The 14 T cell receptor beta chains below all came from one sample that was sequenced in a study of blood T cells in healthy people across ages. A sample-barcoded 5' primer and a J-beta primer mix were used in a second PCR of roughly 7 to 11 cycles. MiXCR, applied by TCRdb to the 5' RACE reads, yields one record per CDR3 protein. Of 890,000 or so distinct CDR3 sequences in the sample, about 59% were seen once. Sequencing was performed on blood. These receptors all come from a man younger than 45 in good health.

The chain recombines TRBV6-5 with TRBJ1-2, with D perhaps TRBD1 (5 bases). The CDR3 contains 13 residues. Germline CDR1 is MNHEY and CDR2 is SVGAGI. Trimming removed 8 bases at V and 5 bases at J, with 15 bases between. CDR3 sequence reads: CASFTGTVYGYTF. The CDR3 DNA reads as TGTGCCAGCTTCACCGGGACGGTTTATGGCTACACCTTC.

The CDR3 nucleotides are TGTGCCAGCAGCACCGACAGGGGAACTGAAGCTTTCTTT. Encoded protein: CASSTDRGTEAFF. V is TRBV7-2 and J is TRBJ1-1; 8 positions match TRBD1. The junction had 4 bases not matched to a gene; V was cut back by 5 bases and J by 5 bases. CDR3 length equals 13 residues. Germline CDR1 reads SGHTA; CDR2 reads FQGNSA.

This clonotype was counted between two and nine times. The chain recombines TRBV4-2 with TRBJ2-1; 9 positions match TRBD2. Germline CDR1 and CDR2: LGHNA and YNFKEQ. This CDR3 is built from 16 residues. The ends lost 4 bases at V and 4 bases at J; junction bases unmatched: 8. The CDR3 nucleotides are TGTGCCAGCAGCCCCCACGCTAGCGGGGTTTACAATGAGCAGTTCTTC. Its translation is CASSPHASGVYNEQFF.

The CDR3 loop reads CASRDRDVYSGANVLTF. In DNA, the CDR3 is TGTGCCAGCAGGGACCGGGACGTATACTCTGGGGCCAACGTCCTGACTTTC. The rearrangement joins TRBV12-3 or TRBV12-4 to TRBJ2-6; D may match TRBD1 or TRBD2 (5 bases each). Trimming took 6 bases from V and 0 from J, leaving 15 bases between them. CDR3 size: 17 residues.

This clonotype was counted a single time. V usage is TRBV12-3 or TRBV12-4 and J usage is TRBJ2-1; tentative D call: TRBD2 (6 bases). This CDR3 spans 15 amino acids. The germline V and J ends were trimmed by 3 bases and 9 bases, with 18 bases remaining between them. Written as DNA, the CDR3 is TGTGCCAGCAGTTTTGGGACTTTAAGACATGGTGAGCAGTTCTTC. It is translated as CASSFGTLRHGEQFF.

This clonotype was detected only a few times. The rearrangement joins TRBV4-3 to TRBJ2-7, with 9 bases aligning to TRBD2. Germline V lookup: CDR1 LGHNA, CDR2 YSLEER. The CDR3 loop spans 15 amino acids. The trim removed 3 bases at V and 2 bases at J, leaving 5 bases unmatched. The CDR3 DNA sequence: TGCGCCAGCAGCCAGTTTAGCGGGGGACCCTACGAGCAGTACTTC. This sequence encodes CASSQFSGGPYEQYF.

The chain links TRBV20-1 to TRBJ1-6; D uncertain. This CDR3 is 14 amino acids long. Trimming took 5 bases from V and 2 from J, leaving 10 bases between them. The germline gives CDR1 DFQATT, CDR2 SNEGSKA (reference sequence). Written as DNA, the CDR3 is TGCAGTGCTCTCCCCGGCACCTATAATTCACCCCTCCACTTT. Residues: CSALPGTYNSPLHF.

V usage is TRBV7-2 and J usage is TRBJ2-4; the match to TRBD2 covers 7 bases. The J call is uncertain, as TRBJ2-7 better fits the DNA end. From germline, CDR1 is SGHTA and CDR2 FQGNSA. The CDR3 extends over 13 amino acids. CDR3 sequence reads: CASNQREGYEQYF. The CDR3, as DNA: TGTGCCAGCAATCAGAGGGAGGGCTACGAGCAGTACTTC.

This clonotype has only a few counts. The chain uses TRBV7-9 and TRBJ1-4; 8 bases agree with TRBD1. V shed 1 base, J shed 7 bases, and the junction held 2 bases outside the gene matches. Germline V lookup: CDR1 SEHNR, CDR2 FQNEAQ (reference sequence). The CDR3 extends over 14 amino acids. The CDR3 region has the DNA TGTGCCAGCAGCTTAGGACAGGGGAGTGAAAAACTGTTTTTT. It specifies CASSLGQGSEKLFF.

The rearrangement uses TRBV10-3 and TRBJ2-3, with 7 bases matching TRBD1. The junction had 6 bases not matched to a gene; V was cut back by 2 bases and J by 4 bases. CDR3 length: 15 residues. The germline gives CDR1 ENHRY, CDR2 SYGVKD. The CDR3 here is CAISEPGTASDTQYF. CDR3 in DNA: TGTGCCATCAGTGAGCCTGGGACAGCGTCAGATACGCAGTATTTT.

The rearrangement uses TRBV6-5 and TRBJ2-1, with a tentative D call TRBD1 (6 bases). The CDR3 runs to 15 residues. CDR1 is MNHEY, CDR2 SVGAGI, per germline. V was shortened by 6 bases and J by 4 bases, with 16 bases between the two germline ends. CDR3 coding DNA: TGTGCCAGCAGCCACGGGGACAACAGATACAATGAGCAGTTCTTC. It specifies CASSHGDNRYNEQFF.

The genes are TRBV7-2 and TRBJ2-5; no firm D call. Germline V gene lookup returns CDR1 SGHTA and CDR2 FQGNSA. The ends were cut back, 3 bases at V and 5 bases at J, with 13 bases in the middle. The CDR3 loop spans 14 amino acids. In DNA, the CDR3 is TGTGCCAGCAGCTTTGGAGTTATGAGTGAGACCCAGTACTTC. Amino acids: CASSFGVMSETQYF.

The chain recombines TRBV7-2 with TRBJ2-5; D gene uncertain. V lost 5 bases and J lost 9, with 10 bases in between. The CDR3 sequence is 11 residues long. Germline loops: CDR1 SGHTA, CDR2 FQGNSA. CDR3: CASSPYDAQYF. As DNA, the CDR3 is TGTGCCAGCAGCCCGTATGATGCCCAGTACTTC.

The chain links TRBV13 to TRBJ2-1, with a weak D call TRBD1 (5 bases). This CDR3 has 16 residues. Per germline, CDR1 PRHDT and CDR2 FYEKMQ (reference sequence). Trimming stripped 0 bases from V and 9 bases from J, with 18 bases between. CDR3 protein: CASSLGRRVRDGEQFF. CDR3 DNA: TGTGCCAGCAGCTTAGGCCGCAGGGTTCGAGATGGTGAGCAGTTCTTC.